This section outlines one TCR beta chain sequence together with its context. Its matching antigen is unknown. CDR3 length: 12 residues. V trimming: 5 bases; J trimming: 4 bases; junction bases outside the gene matches: 4. Germline-derived CDR1 and CDR2 are GTSNPN and SVGIG (reference sequence). These data are taken from a study of T cell responses to AZD1222 COVID-19 vaccine. Study-level findings and limits: Females outnumbered males among donors, who were mostly white British; clonal diversity was possibly underestimated.

Repertoires were generated with immunoSEQ multiplex PCR, while TCRdb's copy carries only in-frame clones and drops some. The sample contains about 150,000 clones, 90% of which appear only once. This sequence originates from an adult who received the AZD1222 COVID-19 vaccine. The specimen was peripheral blood, collected 28 days after the second AZD1222 dose. The V gene is TRBV30, the J gene TRBJ1-1; 7 nucleotides match TRBD1. CDR3 sequence: CAWRQGITEAFF. CDR3 coding DNA: TGTGCCTGGCGACAGGGAATCACTGAAGCTTTCTTT.